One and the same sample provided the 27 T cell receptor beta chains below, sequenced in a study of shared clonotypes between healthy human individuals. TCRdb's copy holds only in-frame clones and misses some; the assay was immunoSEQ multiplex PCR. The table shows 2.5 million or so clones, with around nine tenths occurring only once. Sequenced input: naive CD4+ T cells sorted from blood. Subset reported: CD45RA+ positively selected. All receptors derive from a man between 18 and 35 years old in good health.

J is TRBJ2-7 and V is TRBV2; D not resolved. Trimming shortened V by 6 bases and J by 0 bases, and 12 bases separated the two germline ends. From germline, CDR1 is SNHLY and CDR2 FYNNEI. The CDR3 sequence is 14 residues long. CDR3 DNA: TGTGCCAGCAGGGGGATTCTTCTCTCCTACGAGCAGTACTTC. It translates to CASRGILLSYEQYF.

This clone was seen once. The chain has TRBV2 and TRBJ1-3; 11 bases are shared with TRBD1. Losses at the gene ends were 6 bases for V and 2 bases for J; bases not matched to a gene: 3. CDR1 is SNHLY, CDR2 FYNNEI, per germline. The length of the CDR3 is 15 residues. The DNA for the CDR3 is TGTGCCAGCAGAGTGGGACAGGGGGCTGGAAACACCATATATTTT. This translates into CASRVGQGAGNTIYF.

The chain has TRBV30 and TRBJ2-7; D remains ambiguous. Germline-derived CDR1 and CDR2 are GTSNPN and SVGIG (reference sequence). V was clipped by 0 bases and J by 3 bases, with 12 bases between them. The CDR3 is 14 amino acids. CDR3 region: CAWSVPRWSYEQYF. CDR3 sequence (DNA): TGTGCCTGGAGTGTACCCAGGTGGAGCTACGAGCAGTACTTC.

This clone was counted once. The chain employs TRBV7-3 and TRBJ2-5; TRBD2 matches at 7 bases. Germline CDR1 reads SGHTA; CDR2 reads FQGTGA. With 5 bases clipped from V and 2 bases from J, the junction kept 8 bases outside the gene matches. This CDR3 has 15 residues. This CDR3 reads CASSRGRGLQETQYF. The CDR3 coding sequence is TGTGCCAGCAGCCGGGGGAGGGGCTTGCAAGAGACCCAGTACTTC.

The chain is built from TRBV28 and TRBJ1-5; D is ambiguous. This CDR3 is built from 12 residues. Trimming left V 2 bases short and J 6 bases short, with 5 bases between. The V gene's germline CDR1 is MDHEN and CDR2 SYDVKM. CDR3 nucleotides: TGTGCCAGCAGTTTAACTCCTCAGCCCCAGCATTTT. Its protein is CASSLTPQPQHF.

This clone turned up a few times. CDR3 sequence: CASQGANNSPLHF. In nucleotides, the CDR3 is TGTGCCAGCCAGGGGGCAAATAATTCACCCCTCCACTTT. The chain employs TRBV7-9 and TRBJ1-6; 8 bases agree with TRBD1. The ends lost 8 bases at V and 5 bases at J; junction bases unmatched: 2. Looked up from germline, CDR1 is SEHNR and CDR2 is FQNEAQ (reference sequence). This CDR3 spans 13 amino acids.

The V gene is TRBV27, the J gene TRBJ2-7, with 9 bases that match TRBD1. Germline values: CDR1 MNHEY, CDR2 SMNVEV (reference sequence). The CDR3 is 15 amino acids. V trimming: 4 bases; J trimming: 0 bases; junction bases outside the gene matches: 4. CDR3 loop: CASSWDRVSSYEQYF. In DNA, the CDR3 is TGTGCCAGCAGTTGGGACAGGGTCAGCTCCTACGAGCAGTACTTC.

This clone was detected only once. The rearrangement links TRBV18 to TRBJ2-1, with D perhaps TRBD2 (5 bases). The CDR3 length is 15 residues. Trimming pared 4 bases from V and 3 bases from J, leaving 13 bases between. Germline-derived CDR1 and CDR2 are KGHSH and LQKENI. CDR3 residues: CASSLFDGGYNEQFF. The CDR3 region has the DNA TGTGCCAGCTCACTCTTCGACGGAGGCTACAATGAGCAGTTCTTC.

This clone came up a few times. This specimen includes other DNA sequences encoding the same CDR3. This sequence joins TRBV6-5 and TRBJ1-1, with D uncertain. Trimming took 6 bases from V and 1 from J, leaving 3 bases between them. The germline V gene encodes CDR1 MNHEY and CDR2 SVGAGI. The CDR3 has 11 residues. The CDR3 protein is CASRGNTEAFF. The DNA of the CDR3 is TGTGCCAGCAGAGGGAACACTGAAGCTTTCTTT.

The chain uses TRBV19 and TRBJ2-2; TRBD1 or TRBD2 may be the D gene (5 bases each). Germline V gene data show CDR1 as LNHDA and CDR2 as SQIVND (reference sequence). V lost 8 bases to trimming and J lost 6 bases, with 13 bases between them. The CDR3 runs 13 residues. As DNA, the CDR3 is TGTGCCAGTGGGGCGGGTAGCGCCGGGGAGCTGTTTTTT. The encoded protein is CASGAGSAGELFF.

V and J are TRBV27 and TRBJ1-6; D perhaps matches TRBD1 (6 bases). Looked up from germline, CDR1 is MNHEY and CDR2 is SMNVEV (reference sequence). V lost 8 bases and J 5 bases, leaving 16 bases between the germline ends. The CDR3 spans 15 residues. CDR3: CASADHGTNNSPLHF. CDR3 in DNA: TGTGCCAGCGCCGACCACGGGACAAATAATTCACCCCTCCACTTT.

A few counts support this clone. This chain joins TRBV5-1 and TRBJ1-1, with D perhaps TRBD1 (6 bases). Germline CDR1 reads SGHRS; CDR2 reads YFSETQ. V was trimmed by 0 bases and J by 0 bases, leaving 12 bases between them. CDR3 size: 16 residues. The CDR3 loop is CASSLVTGPMNTEAFF. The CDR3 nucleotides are TGCGCCAGCAGCTTGGTTACAGGGCCGATGAACACTGAAGCTTTCTTT.

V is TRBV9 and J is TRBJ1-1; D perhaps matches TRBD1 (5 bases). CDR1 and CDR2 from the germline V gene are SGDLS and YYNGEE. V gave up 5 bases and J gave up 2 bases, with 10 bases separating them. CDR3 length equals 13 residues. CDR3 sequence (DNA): TGTGCCAGCAGTGAGACAGTTAACACTGAAGCTTTCTTT. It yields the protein CASSETVNTEAFF.

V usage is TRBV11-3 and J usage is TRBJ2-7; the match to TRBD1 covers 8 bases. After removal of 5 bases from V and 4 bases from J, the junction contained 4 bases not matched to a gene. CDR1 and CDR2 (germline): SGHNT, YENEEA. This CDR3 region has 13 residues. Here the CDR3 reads CASSKDREYEQYF. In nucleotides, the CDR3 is TGTGCCAGCAGCAAGGACAGGGAGTACGAGCAGTACTTC. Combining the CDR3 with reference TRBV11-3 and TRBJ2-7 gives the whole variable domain EAGVVQSPRYKIIEKKQPVAFWCNPISGHNTLYWYLQNLGQGPELLIRYENEEAVDDSQLPKDRFSAERLKGVDSTLKIQPAELGDSAVYLCASSKDREYEQYFGPGTRLTVT.

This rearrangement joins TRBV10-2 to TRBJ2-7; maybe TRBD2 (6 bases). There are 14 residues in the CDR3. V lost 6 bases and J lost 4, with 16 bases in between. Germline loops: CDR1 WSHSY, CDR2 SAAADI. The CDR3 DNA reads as TGCGCCAGCAGCAACGAAAGGAGGGATTACGAGCAGTACTTC. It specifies CASSNERRDYEQYF.

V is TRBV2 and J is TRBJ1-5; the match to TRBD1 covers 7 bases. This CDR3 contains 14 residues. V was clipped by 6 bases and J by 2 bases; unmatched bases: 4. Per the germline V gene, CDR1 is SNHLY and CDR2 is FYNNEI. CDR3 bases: TGTGCCAGCAGCCGGGACAGCCGCAATCAGCCCCAGCATTTT. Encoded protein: CASSRDSRNQPQHF.

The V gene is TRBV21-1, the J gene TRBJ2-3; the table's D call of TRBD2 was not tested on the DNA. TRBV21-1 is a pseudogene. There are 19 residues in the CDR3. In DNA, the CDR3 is TGTGCCAGCAGCAAAACCTGGGGCCTAGCGGGAGGTTACACAGATACGCAGTATTTT. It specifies CASSKTWGLAGGYTDTQYF.

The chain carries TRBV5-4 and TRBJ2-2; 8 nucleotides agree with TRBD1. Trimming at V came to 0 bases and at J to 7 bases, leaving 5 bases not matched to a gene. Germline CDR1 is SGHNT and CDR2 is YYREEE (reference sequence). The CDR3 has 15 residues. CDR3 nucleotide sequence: TGTGCCAGCAGCTTGGTACAGGGGGTAGGCGGGGAGCTGTTTTTT. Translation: CASSLVQGVGGELFF.

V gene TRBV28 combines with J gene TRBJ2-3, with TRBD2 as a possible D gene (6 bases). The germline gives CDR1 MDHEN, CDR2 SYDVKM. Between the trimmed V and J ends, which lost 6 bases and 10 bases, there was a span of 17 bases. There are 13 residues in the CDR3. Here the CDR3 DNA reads TGTGCCAGCAGCCAGACTAGATCGAGTCCGCAGTATTTT. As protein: CASSQTRSSPQYF.

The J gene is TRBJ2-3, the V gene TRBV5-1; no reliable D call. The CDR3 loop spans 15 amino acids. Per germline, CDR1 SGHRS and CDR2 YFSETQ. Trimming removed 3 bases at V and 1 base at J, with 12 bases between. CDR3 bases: TGCGCCAGCAGCTACCGGGCCCCGGGCACAGATACGCAGTATTTT. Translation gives CASSYRAPGTDTQYF.

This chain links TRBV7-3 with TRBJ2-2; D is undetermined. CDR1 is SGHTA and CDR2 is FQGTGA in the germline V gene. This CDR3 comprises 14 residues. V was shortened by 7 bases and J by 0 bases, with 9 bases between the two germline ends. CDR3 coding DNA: TGTGCCAGCAACGACGGTCCGAACACCGGGGAGCTGTTTTTT. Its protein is CASNDGPNTGELFF.

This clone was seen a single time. The DNA of the CDR3 is TGTGCCAGCAGTGAGAACAGCTATGGCTACACCTTC. Translating gives CASSENSYGYTF. V and J are TRBV2 and TRBJ1-2; D remains ambiguous. V gave up 3 bases and J gave up 4 bases, with 6 bases separating them. The germline V gene has CDR1 SNHLY and CDR2 FYNNEI. The length of the CDR3 is 12 residues.

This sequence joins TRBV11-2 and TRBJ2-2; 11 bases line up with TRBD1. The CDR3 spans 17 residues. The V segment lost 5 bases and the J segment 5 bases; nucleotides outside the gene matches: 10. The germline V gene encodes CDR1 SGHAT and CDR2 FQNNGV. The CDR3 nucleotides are TGTGCCAGCAGCCCACCGAGGACAGGGGGCGAAACCGGGGAGCTGTTTTTT. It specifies CASSPPRTGGETGELFF.

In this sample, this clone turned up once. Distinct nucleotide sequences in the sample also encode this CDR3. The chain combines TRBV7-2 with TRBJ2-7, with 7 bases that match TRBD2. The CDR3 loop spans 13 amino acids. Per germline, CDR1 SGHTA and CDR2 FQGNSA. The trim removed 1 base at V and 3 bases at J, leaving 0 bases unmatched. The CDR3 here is CASSLGGGYEQYF. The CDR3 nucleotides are TGTGCCAGCAGCTTAGGGGGGGGCTACGAGCAGTACTTC.

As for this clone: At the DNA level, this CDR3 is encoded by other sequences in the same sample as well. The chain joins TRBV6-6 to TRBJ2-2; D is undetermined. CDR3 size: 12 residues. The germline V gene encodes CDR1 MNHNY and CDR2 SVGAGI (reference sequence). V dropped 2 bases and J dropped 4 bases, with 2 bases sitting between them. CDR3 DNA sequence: TGTGCCAGCAGTTACCGCACCGGGGAGCTGTTTTTT. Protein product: CASSYRTGELFF.

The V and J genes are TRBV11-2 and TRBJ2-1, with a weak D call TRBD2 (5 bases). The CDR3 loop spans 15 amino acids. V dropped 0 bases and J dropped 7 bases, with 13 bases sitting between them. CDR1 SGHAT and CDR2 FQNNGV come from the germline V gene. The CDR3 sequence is CASSLDGRITNEQFF. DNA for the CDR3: TGTGCCAGCAGCTTAGATGGGAGAATAACAAATGAGCAGTTCTTC.

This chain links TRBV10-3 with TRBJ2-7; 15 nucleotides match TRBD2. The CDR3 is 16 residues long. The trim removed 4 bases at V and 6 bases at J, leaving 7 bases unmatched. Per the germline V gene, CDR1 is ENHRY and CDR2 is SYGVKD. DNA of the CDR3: TGTGCCATCAGTGGGGGGGGACTAGCGGGAGGAGGCGAGCAGTACTTC. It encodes CAISGGGLAGGGEQYF.